This TCR beta chain was obtained from a study of blood T cell repertoires in COVID-19. Study overall: Collection of acute and convalescent COVID-19 samples took place in the United States, Italy and Spain. Sample material is recorded as cDNA or gDNA derived from T cells, B-cell-depleted T cells, or PBMCs.

Methods used by the authors: Amplification with reference gene primers provided the estimates of nucleated cell counts. Assay used: immunoSEQ multiplex PCR; TCRdb lists only in-frame clones, some missing. That table furnishes V, J and clone size, whereas the DNA furnished D and trimming. Of over 85,000 clones listed, more than 80% are singletons. V shed 6 bases and J shed 2 bases, with 14 bases lying between them. The CDR3 has 14 amino acids. Germline V gives CDR1 ENHRY, CDR2 SYGVKD. The sequenced sample was peripheral blood. The chain couples TRBV10-3 to TRBJ2-7; a weak D match, TRBD1 (5 bases). The clonotype was recovered from a human donor in a cohort sampled during active COVID-19. The CDR3 region has the DNA TGTGCCATCAGGTCTGTCAGGGAACCCTACGAGCAGTACTTC. Its translation: CAIRSVREPYEQYF.